The T cell receptor beta chain under discussion was sequenced for a study of T cells in Graves' hyperthyroidism and ophthalmopathy. The study, taken as a whole, reports: Also found in blood were most expanded thyroid clonotypes above 0.001. The model foresaw ophthalmopathy a median approximately 6.3 months prior to onset.

Points on this clonotype: Its antigen remains unidentified.

The CDR3 contains 14 residues. Germline-derived CDR1 and CDR2 are WSHSY and SAAADI. Trimming pared 7 bases from V and 1 base from J, leaving 13 bases between. A patient was excluded if there was uncontrolled infection, other autoimmune disease, pregnancy or lactation. Amplified TCR beta CDR3 regions came from RNA transcripts. The TCR CDR3 was amplified in a first-round RT-PCR using the HTBI primer set. TCRdb analysed the multiplex PCR reads with MiXCR anew, one entry per CDR3 protein. The sample lists about 500,000 distinct CDR3 sequences; 40% to 55% were seen once. The TCR originated in an adult woman with Graves' disease, either hyperthyroidism or ophthalmopathy (not recorded which). The chain employs TRBV10-2 and TRBJ1-1; weak D call: TRBD1 (5 bases). The material sequenced was peripheral blood or thyroid tissue (not recorded which). The CDR3: CASTKEGPNTEAFF. As DNA, the CDR3 is TGCGCCAGCACTAAAGAGGGGCCGAACACTGAAGCTTTCTTT.